The T cell receptor (beta chain) described here comes from a study of cytomegalovirus exposure and HLA in healthy donors. Overall study: Earlier results showed 120 million or so unique TCR beta sequences derived from approximately 180 million T cells.

The PCR was carried out with 60 Vbeta primers and 13 Jbeta primers. Here immunoSEQ multiplex PCR was the method, and the copy in TCRdb shows in-frame clones only, minus some. The table includes approximately 150,000 clones, around 78% detected once. Study-level points and caveats: About 87% or about 30% of the time was how often most TCR beta V segments were productive, according to an earlier analysis. Links to common viral pathogens appeared, in a later analysis, for several of the most significant clusters.

CDR1 is WNHNN and CDR2 is SYGVQD in the germline V gene (reference sequence). The CDR3 spans 13 residues. Between the trimmed V and J ends, which lost 2 bases and 4 bases, there was a span of 8 bases. In this sample, this clone turned up a few times. Its matching antigen is unknown. Sample: PBMCs. The rearrangement joins TRBV10-1 to TRBJ1-1; D is uncertain. The origin of this receptor is a woman in her thirties or forties in good health and CMV-seronegative. The CDR3 bases are TGCGCCAGCAGTGAGGCGGGGAGCACTGAAGCTTTCTTT. Protein sequence: CASSEAGSTEAFF.